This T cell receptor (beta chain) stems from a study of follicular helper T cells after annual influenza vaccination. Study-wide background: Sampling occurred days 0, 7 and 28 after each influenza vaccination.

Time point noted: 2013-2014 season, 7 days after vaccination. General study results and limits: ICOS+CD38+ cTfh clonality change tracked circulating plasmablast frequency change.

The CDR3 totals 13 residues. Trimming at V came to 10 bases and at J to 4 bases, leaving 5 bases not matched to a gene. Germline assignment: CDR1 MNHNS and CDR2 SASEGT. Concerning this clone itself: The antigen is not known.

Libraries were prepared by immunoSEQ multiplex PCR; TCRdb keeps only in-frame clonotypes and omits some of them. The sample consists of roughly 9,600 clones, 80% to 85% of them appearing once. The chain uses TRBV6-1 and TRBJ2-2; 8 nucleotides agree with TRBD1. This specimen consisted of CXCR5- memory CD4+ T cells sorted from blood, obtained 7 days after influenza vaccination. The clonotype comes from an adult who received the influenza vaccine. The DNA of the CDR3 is TGTGCCATCGGACAGGGAGGCACCGGGGAGCTGTTTTTT. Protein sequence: CAIGQGGTGELFF.